These 3 T cell receptor beta chains were sequenced from one sample in a study of blood T cells in healthy people across ages. A sample-barcoded 5' primer and a J-beta primer mix were used in a second PCR of roughly 6 to 12 cycles. TCRdb reanalysed the 5' RACE reads using MiXCR and keeps one entry per CDR3 protein. The data contain about 780,000 distinct CDR3 sequences, around 45% of them singletons. The sequenced sample was blood. These receptors were taken from a man older than 75 in good health.

The chain couples TRBV18 to TRBJ1-1; D is undetermined. Germline V gene sequence: CDR1 KGHSH, CDR2 LQKENI. Trimming cost V 3 bases and J 6 bases, with 14 bases left between them. CDR3 length equals 14 residues. The CDR3 DNA reads TGTGCCAGCTCACCTGAGTTCCGTAACGCTGAAGCTTTCTTT. It translates to CASSPEFRNAEAFF. The whole variable domain, remainder taken from reference TRBV18 and TRBJ1-1, is NAGVMQNPRHLVRRRGQEARLRCSPMKGHSHVYWYRQLPEEGLKFMVYLQKENIIDESGMPKERFSAEFPKEGPSILRIQQVVRGDSAAYFCASSPEFRNAEAFFGQGTRLTVV.

The chain is built from TRBV20-1 and TRBJ1-1; the D is unclear. Germline V CDR1 and CDR2: DFQATT, SNEGSKA (reference sequence). The V gene lost 3 bases and the J gene lost 6 bases, with 5 bases spanning the gap. This CDR3 is built from 10 residues. CDR3 protein: CSASRAEAFF. For the CDR3, the DNA is TGCAGTGCTAGTAGGGCTGAAGCTTTCTTT.

V is TRBV20-1 and J is TRBJ2-3; D may be TRBD1 (5 bases). The CDR3 is 14 amino acids. Deletions cut 1 base from V and 2 bases from J, with 10 bases between. The V gene's germline CDR1 is DFQATT and CDR2 SNEGSKA (reference sequence). CDR3: CSARVAGITDTQYF. The CDR3 region has the DNA TGCAGTGCTAGAGTCGCAGGGATCACAGATACGCAGTATTTT.